One T cell receptor (beta chain) is described in this entry. V dropped 0 bases and J dropped 4 bases, with 10 bases sitting between them. The CDR3 loop spans 15 amino acids. Germline values: CDR1 SGHTA, CDR2 FQGNSA. Cohort 3 donors were reported recovered after two negative PCRs, clearance, or symptom resolution. In the original workflow: For nucleated cells, counts were estimated from reference gene primer amplification. The method was immunoSEQ multiplex PCR; TCRdb's version includes in-frame clones alone and lacks a portion of them. V, J and clone size reflect that table, while D and trimming were determined from the DNA. The data show about 200,000 clones, 89% seen once. This sample stems from a study of blood T cell repertoires in COVID-19. At the level of the study: T cells, B-cell-depleted T cells, or PBMCs supplied cDNA or gDNA.

The sample comprised PBMCs or T cells enriched from blood (not recorded which). This receptor was identified in a woman in her late teens or twenties who had recovered from COVID-19. The V gene is TRBV7-2, the J gene TRBJ1-5; D ambiguous. In DNA, the CDR3 is TGTGCCAGCAGCTTAGCGCTCGGGAGGAATCAGCCCCAGCATTTT. It translates to CASSLALGRNQPQHF. The variable domain in full, completed from reference TRBV7-2 and TRBJ1-5, reads GAGVSQSPSNKVTEKGKDVELRCDPISGHTALYWYRQSLGQGLEFLIYFQGNSAPDKSGLPSDRFSAERTGGSVSTLTIQRTQQEDSAVYLCASSLALGRNQPQHFGDGTRLSIL.